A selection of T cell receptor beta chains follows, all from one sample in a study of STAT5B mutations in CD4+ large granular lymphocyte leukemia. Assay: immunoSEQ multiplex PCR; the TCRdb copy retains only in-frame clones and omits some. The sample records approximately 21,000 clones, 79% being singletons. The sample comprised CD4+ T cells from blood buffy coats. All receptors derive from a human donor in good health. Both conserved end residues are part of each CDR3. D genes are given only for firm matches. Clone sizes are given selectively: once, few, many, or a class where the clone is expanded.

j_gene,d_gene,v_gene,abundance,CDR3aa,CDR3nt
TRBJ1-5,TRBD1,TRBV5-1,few,CASSLAGTGNQPQHF,TGCGCCAGCAGCTTGGCCGGGACAGGGAATCAGCCCCAGCATTTT
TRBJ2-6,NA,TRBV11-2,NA,CASSLAPFGANVLTF,TGTGCCAGCAGCTTAGCCCCCTTTGGGGCCAACGTCCTGACTTTC
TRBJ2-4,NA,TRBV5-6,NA,CASSFGLGGNIQYF,TGTGCCAGCAGCTTTGGACTAGGGGGAAACATTCAGTACTTC
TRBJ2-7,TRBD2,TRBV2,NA,CASGLAGIYEQYF,TGTGCCAGCGGACTAGCGGGGATCTACGAGCAGTACTTC
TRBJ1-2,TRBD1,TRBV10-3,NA,CAINGGTGEGGYTF,TGTGCCATCAACGGCGGGACAGGGGAGGGAGGCTACACCTTC
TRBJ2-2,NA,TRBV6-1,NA,CASSEVQVAGELFF,TGTGCCAGCAGTGAGGTACAGGTCGCCGGGGAGCTGTTTTTT
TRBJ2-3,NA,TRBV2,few,CASDASTDTQYF,TGTGCCAGCGACGCTAGCACAGATACGCAGTATTTT
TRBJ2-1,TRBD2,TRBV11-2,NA,CASSFSGTSLEKQFF,TGTGCCAGCAGCTTTAGTGGGACTAGCCTGGAAAAGCAGTTCTTC
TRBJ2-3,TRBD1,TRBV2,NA,CASKMDRTTDTQYF,TGTGCCAGCAAGATGGACAGGACCACAGATACGCAGTATTTT
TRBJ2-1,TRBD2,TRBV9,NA,CASSFSGRANEQFF,TGTGCCAGCAGCTTTAGCGGGAGGGCCAATGAGCAGTTCTTC
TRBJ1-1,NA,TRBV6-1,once,CASSDEGALNTEAFF,TGTGCCAGCAGTGACGAAGGGGCCTTGAACACTGAAGCTTTCTTT
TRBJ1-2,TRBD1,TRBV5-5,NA,CASSLGQGGLGYTF,TGTGCCAGCAGCTTGGGACAGGGAGGCCTTGGCTACACCTTC
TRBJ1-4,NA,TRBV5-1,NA,CASSLTGGRDEKLFF,TGCGCCAGCAGCCTAACGGGAGGACGGGATGAAAAACTGTTTTTT
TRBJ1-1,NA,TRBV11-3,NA,CASSFVTGRDTEAFF,TGTGCCAGCAGCTTTGTTACAGGGCGCGACACTGAAGCTTTCTTT
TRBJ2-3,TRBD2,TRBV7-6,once,CASSLSGKLTDTQYF,TGTGCCAGCAGCCTTAGCGGGAAACTCACAGATACGCAGTATTTT
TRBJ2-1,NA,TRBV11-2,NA,CASSFGRLNEQFF,TGTGCCAGCAGCTTTGGCAGGCTCAATGAGCAGTTCTTC
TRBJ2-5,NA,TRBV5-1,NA,CASSLDGQMGEQYF,TGCGCCAGCAGCTTGGACGGGCAGATGGGTGAGCAGTACTTC
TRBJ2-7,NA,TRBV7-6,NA,CASSLQEGPTYEQYF,TGTGCCAGCAGCTTACAAGAAGGGCCTACCTACGAGCAGTACTTC
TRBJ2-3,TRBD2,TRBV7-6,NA,CASSPQGPLAGNTDTQYF,TGTGCCAGCAGTCCCCAAGGTCCCCTAGCGGGAAACACAGATACGCAGTATTTT
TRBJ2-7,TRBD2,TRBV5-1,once,CASSPTSGPYEQYF,TGCGCCAGCAGCCCGACTAGCGGACCCTACGAGCAGTACTTC
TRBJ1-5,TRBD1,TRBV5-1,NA,CASSPGGAGSNQPQHF,TGCGCCAGCAGCCCAGGGGGCGCGGGCAGCAATCAGCCCCAGCATTTT
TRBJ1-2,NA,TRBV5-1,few,CASSSLQGWSGYTF,TGCGCCAGCAGCTCCTTACAGGGCTGGTCTGGCTACACCTTC
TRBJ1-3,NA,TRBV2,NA,CASTLTARISGNTIYF,TGTGCCAGCACCCTGACAGCGAGGATCTCTGGAAACACCATATATTTT
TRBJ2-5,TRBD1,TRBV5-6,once,CASSLATGGGETQYF,TGTGCCAGCAGCTTGGCCACAGGGGGCGGCGAGACCCAGTACTTC
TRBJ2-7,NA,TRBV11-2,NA,CASSPPTSYEQYF,TGTGCCAGCAGCCCCCCAACCTCCTACGAGCAGTACTTC
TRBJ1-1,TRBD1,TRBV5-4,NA,CASSSGLGQNTNTEAFF,TGTGCCAGCAGCTCCGGTCTGGGACAGAATACGAACACTGAAGCTTTCTTT
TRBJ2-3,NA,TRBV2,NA,CASSEWFSETDTQYF,TGTGCCAGCAGTGAATGGTTTAGTGAGACAGATACGCAGTATTTT
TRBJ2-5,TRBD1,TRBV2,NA,CASSDRGSQETQYF,TGTGCCAGCAGTGACAGGGGGTCCCAAGAGACCCAGTACTTC
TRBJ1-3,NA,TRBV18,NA,CASSPYAPYTGNTIYF,TGTGCCAGCTCACCCTACGCGCCATACACTGGAAACACCATATATTTT
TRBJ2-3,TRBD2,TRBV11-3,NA,CASSSGLAGDTDTQYF,TGTGCCAGCAGCTCTGGACTAGCGGGCGACACAGATACGCAGTATTTT
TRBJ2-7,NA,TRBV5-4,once,CASSSSGPAYEQYF,TGTGCCAGCAGCTCGTCCGGTCCCGCCTACGAGCAGTACTTC
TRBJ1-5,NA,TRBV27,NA,CASSLKGDYSNQPQHF,TGTGCCAGCAGTCTTAAGGGGGACTATAGCAATCAGCCCCAGCATTTT
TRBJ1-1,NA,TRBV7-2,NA,CASSLGAGNTEAFF,TGTGCCAGCAGCTTAGGAGCAGGGAACACTGAAGCTTTCTTT
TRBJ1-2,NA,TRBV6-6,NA,CASSRNGGLEGYTF,TGTGCCAGCAGTAGAAACGGGGGACTTGAGGGCTACACCTTC
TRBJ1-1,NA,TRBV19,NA,CASSMNGAAGTEAFF,TGTGCCAGTAGTATGAACGGAGCCGCGGGCACTGAAGCTTTCTTT
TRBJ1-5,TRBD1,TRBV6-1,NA,CASRSGTGGNQPQHF,TGTGCCAGCAGATCCGGGACAGGTGGGAATCAGCCCCAGCATTTT
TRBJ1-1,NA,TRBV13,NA,CASSSRPNTEAFF,TGTGCCAGCAGCTCTCGACCGAACACTGAAGCTTTCTTT